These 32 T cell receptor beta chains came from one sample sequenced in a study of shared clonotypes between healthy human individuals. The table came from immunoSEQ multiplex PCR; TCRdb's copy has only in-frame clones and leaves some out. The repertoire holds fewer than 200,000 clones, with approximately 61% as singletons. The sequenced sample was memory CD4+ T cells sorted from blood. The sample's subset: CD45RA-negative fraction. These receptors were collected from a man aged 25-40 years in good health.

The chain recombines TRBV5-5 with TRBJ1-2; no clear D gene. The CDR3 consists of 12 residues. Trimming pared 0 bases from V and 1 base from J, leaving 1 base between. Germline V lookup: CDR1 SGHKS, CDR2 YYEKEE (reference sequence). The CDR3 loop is CASSLDNYGYTF. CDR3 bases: TGTGCCAGCAGCTTGGATAACTATGGCTACACCTTC.

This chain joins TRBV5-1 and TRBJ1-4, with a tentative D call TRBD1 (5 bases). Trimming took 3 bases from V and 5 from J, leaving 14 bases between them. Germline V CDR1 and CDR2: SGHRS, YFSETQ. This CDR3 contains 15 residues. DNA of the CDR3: TGCGCCAGCAGCTCCGCCGGGACGGAAAATGAAAAACTGTTTTTT. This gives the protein CASSSAGTENEKLFF.

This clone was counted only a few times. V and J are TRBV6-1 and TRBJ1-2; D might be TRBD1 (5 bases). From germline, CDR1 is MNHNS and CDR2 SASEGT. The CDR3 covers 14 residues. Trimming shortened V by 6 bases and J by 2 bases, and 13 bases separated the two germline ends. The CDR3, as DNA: TGTGCCAGCAGAGTTGGAGGGACGAACTATGGCTACACCTTC. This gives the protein CASRVGGTNYGYTF.

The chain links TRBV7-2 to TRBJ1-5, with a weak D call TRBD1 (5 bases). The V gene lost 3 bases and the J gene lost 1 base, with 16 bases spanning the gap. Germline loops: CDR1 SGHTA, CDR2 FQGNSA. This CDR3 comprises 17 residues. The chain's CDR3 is CASSLGSGGGSNQPQHF. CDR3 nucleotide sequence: TGTGCCAGCAGCTTGGGGAGCGGGGGTGGGAGCAATCAGCCCCAGCATTTT.

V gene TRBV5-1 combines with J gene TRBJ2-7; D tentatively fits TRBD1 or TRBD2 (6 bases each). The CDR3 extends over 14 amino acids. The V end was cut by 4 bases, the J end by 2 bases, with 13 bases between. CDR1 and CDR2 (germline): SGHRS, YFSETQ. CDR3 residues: CASSPGDTAYEQYF. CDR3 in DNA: TGCGCCAGCAGCCCGGGGGACACCGCCTACGAGCAGTACTTC.

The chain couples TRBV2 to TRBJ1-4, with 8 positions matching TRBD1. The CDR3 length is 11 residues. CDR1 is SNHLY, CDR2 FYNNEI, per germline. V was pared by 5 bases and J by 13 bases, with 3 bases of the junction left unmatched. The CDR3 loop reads CASSPQGALFF. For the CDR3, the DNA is TGTGCCAGCAGTCCTCAGGGGGCACTGTTTTTT.

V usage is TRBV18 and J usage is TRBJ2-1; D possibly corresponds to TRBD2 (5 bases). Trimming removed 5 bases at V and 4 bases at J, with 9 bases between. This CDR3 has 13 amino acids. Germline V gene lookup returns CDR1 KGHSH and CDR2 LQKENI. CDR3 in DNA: TGTGCCAGCTCAGCGACTACGTACAATGAGCAGTTCTTC. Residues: CASSATTYNEQFF.

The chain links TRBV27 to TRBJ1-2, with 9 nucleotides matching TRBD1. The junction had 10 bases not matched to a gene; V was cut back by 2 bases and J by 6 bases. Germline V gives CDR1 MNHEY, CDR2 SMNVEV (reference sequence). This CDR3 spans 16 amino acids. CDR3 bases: TGTGCCAGCAGTTTAAGGTATTCGGACAGGGGCCATGGCTACACCTTC. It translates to CASSLRYSDRGHGYTF.

In nucleotides, the CDR3 is TGTGCCAGTAGGACCACTGGGGTGTTCAGCAATCAGCCCCAGCATTTT. Translated: CASRTTGVFSNQPQHF. This chain links TRBV19 with TRBJ1-5, with D uncertain. CDR3 size: 16 residues. CDR1 LNHDA and CDR2 SQIVND come from the germline V gene (reference sequence). Between the trimmed V and J ends, which lost 6 bases and 1 base, there was a span of 16 bases.

The CDR3 loop reads CASSFRVAEAFF. The CDR3 DNA is TGTGCCAGCAGCTTCAGGGTTGCGGAAGCTTTCTTT. The chain combines TRBV7-2 with TRBJ1-1, with a possible D match to TRBD1 (5 bases). This CDR3 has 12 amino acids. Trimming cost V 3 bases and J 8 bases, with 10 bases left between them. Germline values: CDR1 SGHTA, CDR2 FQGNSA. Variable domain in full (rest from reference TRBV7-2 and TRBJ1-1): GAGVSQSPSNKVTEKGKDVELRCDPISGHTALYWYRQSLGQGLEFLIYFQGNSAPDKSGLPSDRFSAERTGGSVSTLTIQRTQQEDSAVYLCASSFRVAEAFFGQGTRLTVV.

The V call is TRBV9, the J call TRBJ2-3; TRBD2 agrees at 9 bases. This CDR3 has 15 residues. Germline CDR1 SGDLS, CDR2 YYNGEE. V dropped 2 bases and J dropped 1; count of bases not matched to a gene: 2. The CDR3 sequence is CASSVQREGTDTQYF. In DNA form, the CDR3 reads TGTGCCAGCAGCGTCCAGCGGGAGGGCACAGATACGCAGTATTTT.

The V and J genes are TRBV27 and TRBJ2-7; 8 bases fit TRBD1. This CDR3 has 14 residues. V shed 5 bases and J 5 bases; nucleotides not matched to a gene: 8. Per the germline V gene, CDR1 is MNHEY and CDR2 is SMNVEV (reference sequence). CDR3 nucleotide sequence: TGTGCCAGCAGTCCAACTCAGGGGGCGGACGAGCAGTACTTC. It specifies CASSPTQGADEQYF.

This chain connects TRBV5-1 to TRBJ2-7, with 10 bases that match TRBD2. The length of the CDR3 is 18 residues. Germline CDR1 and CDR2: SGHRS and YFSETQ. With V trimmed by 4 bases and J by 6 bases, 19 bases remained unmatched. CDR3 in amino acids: CASSLLRTVAGGAGEQYF. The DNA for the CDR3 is TGCGCCAGCAGCCTGCTAAGGACAGTAGCGGGAGGTGCGGGCGAGCAGTACTTC.

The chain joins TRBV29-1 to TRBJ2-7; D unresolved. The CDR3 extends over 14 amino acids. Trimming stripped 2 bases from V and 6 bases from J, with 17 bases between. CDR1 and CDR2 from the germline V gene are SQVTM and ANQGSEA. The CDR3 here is CSVENPGVIGEQYF. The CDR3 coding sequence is TGCAGCGTTGAAAACCCCGGAGTCATTGGCGAGCAGTACTTC.

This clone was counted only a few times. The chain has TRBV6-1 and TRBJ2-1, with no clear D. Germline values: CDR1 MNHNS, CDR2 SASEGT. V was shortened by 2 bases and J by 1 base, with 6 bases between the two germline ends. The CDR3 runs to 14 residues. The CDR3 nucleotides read TGTGCCAGCAGTGAACAGCGATCCTACAATGAGCAGTTCTTC. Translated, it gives CASSEQRSYNEQFF.

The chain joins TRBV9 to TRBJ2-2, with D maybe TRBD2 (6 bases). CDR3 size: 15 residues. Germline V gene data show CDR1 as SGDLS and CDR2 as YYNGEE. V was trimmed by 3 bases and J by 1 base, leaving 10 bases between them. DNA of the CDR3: TGTGCCAGCAGCGCGGGACTGATGAACACCGGGGAGCTGTTTTTT. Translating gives CASSAGLMNTGELFF.

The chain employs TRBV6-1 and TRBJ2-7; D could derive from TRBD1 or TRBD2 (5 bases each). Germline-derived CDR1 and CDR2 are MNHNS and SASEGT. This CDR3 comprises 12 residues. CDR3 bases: TGTGCGATTGGGACCCTTTCCTACGAGCAGTACTTC. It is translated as CAIGTLSYEQYF.

CDR3 coding DNA: TGTGCCAGCTCACCACCGTCTAGCGACGCTGAGCAGTTCTTC. Protein: CASSPPSSDAEQFF. The chain combines TRBV18 with TRBJ2-1; D perhaps matches TRBD2 (6 bases). The CDR3 runs to 14 residues. The V end was cut by 0 bases, the J end by 9 bases, with 12 bases between. Looked up from germline, CDR1 is KGHSH and CDR2 is LQKENI.

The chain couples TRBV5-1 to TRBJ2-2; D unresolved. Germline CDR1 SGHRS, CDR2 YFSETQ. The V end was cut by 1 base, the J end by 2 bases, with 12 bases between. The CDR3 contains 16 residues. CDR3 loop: CASSLNSPENTGELFF. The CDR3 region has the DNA TGCGCCAGCAGCTTGAACAGCCCTGAAAACACCGGGGAGCTGTTTTTT.

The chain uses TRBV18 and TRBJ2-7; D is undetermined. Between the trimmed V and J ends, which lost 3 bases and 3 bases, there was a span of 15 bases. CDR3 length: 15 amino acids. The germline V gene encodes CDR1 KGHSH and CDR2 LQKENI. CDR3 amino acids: CASSPSLTGNYEQYF. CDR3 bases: TGTGCCAGCTCACCCAGTCTGACCGGTAACTACGAGCAGTACTTC.

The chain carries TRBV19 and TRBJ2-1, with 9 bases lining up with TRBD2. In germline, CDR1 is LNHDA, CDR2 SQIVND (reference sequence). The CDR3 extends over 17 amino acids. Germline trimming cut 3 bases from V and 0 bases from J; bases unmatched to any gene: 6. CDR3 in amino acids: CASSIRTSVSSYNEQFF. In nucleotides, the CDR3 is TGTGCCAGTAGTATCCGGACTAGCGTAAGCTCCTACAATGAGCAGTTCTTC.

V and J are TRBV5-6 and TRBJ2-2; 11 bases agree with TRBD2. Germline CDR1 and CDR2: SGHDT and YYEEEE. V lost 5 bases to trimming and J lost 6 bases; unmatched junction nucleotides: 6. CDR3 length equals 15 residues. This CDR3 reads CASRDSGRASGELFF. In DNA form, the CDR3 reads TGTGCCAGCAGAGATAGCGGGAGGGCCTCCGGGGAGCTGTTTTTT. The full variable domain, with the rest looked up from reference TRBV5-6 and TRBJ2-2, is DAGVTQSPTHLIKTRGQQVTLRCSPKSGHDTVSWYQQALGQGPQFIFQYYEEEERQRGNFPDRFSGHQFPNYSSELNVNALLLGDSALYLCASRDSGRASGELFFGEGSRLTVL.

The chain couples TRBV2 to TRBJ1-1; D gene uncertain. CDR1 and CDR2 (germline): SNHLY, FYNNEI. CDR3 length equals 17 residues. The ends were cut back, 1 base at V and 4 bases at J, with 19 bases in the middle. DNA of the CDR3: TGTGCCAGCAGTGAAGAGGCTGGGAGGGAGCAGGTCACTGAAGCTTTCTTT. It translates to CASSEEAGREQVTEAFF.

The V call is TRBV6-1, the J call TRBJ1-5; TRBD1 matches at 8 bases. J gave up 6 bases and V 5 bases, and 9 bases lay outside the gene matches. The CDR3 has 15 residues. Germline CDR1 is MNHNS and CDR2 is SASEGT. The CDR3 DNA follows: TGTGCCAGCAGTTCGGGACAGGTTATTGGTCAGCCCCAGCATTTT. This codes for CASSSGQVIGQPQHF.

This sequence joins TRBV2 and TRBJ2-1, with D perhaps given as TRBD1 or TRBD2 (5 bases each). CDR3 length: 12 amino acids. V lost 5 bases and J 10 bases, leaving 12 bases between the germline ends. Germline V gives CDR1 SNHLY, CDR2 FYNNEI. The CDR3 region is CASSQGSGEQFF. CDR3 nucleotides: TGTGCCAGCAGTCAGGGATCGGGGGAGCAGTTCTTC.

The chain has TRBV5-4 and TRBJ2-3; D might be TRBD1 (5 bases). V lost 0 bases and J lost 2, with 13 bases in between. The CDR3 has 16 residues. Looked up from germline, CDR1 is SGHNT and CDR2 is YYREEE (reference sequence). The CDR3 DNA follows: TGTGCCAGCAGCTTGGGTTCAGGGTCAGACACAGATACGCAGTATTTT. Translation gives CASSLGSGSDTDTQYF.

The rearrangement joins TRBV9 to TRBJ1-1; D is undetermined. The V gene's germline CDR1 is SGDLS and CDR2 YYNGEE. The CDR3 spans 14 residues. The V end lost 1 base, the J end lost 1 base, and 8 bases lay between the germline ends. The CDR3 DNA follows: TGTGCCAGCAGCGTAATGGAGGCGAACACTGAAGCTTTCTTT. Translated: CASSVMEANTEAFF.

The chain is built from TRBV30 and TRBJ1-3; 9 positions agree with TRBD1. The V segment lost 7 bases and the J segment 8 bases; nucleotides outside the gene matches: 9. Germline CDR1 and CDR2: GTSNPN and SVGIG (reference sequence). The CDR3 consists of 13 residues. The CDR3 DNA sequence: TGTGCCTCCTCAAGGGACAGGGTATACACCATATATTTT. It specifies CASSRDRVYTIYF. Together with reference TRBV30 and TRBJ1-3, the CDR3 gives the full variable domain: SQTIHQWPATLVQPVGSPLSLECTVEGTSNPNLYWYRQAAGRGLQLLFYSVGIGQISSEVPQNLSASRPQDRQFILSSKKLLLSDSGFYLCASSRDRVYTIYFGEGSWLTVV.

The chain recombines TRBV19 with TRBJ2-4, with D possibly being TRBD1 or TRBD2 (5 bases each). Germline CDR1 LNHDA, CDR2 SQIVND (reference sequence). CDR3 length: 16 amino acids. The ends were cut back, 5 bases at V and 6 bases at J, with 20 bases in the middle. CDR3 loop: CASSYLQAPGLNIQYF. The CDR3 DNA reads TGTGCCAGTAGTTACCTACAGGCACCGGGGCTAAACATTCAGTACTTC.

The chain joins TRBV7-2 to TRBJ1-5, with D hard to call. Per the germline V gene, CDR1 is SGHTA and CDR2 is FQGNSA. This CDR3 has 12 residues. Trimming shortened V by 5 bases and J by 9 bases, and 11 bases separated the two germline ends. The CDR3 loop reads CASSRKEGPQHF. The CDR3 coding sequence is TGTGCCAGCAGCCGGAAAGAGGGGCCCCAGCATTTT.

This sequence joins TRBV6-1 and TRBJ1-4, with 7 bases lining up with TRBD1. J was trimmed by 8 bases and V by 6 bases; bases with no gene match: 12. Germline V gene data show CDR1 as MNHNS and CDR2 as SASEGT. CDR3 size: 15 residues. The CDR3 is CASSRGAGVPEKLFF. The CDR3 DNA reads TGTGCCAGCAGCAGGGGGGCAGGGGTTCCCGAAAAACTGTTTTTT.

The CDR3: CASSFSGVGGRGYEQYF. In DNA, the CDR3 is TGTGCCAGCAGCTTTTCGGGGGTTGGCGGGAGAGGGTACGAGCAGTACTTC. The chain employs TRBV7-9 and TRBJ2-7, with 7 bases aligning to TRBD2. Germline V CDR1 and CDR2: SEHNR, FQNEAQ (reference sequence). V gave up 3 bases and J gave up 4 bases; unmatched junction bases: 15. The CDR3 spans 17 residues.